This entry lists 19 T cell receptor beta chains sequenced from one sample in a study of radiation and T cells in renal cell carcinoma. Data came from immunoSEQ multiplex PCR; TCRdb stores just in-frame clones and leaves some out. The sample includes approximately 120,000 clones, roughly 80% seen only once; the top ten take less than 3.5%. Regarding time point: baseline pretreatment blood. Treatment meaning: 15 Gy SBRT to primary tumor, nephrectomy 4 weeks later. The material was blood, obtained from a patient whose treatment included radiotherapy and nephrectomy. These receptors were taken from a woman between 55 and 75 years old with renal cell carcinoma.

V usage is TRBV6-5 and J usage is TRBJ1-1; D gene ambiguous. V shed 5 bases and J shed 5 bases, with 15 bases lying between them. CDR1 and CDR2 from the germline V gene are MNHEY and SVGAGI. The CDR3 runs 14 residues. As DNA, the CDR3 is TGTGCCAGCAGTCCTCATAGTGAGTGGACTGAAGCTTTCTTT. Translating it yields CASSPHSEWTEAFF.

This clone was counted once. The chain employs TRBV14 and TRBJ1-5, with D possibly TRBD1 on 5 matching bases. Trimming took off 0 bases at V and 5 bases at J, with 14 bases between the two ends. From germline, CDR1 is SGHDN and CDR2 FVKESK. This CDR3 spans 16 amino acids. CDR3 residues: CASSQDEYRIHQPQHF. CDR3 DNA sequence: TGTGCCAGCAGCCAAGATGAGTACAGGATTCATCAGCCCCAGCATTTT.

This chain connects TRBV28 to TRBJ1-1; TRBD1 agrees at 7 bases. Germline trimming cut 7 bases from V and 0 bases from J; bases unmatched to any gene: 8. Germline V gene sequence: CDR1 MDHEN, CDR2 SYDVKM. The CDR3 has 15 residues. CDR3 region: CASTFGDRMNTEAFF. The DNA for the CDR3 is TGTGCCAGCACCTTTGGGGACAGAATGAACACTGAAGCTTTCTTT.

The rearrangement uses TRBV4-1 and TRBJ1-2; D is uncertain. Germline CDR1 is MGHRA and CDR2 is YSYEKL. V was trimmed by 0 bases and J by 14 bases, leaving 10 bases between them. This CDR3 comprises 11 residues. CDR3 coding DNA: TGCGCCAGCAGCCAAGAGAGCGACAAGACCTTC. Encoded protein: CASSQESDKTF.

The gene calls are TRBV28 and TRBJ1-3; D is ambiguous. The V end was cut by 2 bases, the J end by 5 bases, with 4 bases between. The CDR3 spans 12 residues. In germline, CDR1 is MDHEN, CDR2 SYDVKM. In nucleotides, the CDR3 is TGTGCCAGCAGTTTACGGCGAAACACCATATATTTT. It yields the protein CASSLRRNTIYF.

The genes are TRBV30 and TRBJ2-7; 10 nucleotides agree with TRBD1. V lost 5 bases and J lost 6; bases outside the gene matches: 4. The CDR3 consists of 12 residues. Germline loops: CDR1 GTSNPN, CDR2 SVGIG (reference sequence). DNA of the CDR3: TGTGCCTGGTCGACAGGGGGCCTCGAGCAGTACTTC. Its protein is CAWSTGGLEQYF.

V and J are TRBV7-2 and TRBJ2-3; 8 bases are shared with TRBD2. The CDR3 loop spans 14 amino acids. CDR1 is SGHTA and CDR2 is FQGNSA in the germline V gene. Unmatched junction bases numbered 4, after V lost 6 bases and J lost 2 bases. The CDR3 sequence: CASRLAGPTDTQYF. The CDR3 bases are TGTGCCAGCAGGCTAGCGGGCCCCACAGATACGCAGTATTTT.

This chain connects TRBV4-2 to TRBJ2-7, with TRBD2 matching 7 bases. After removal of 3 bases from V and 1 base from J, the junction contained 3 bases not matched to a gene. Germline-derived CDR1 and CDR2 are LGHNA and YNFKEQ. This CDR3 has 14 amino acids. Written as DNA, the CDR3 is TGTGCCAGCAGCCACTCTAGCGGATCCTACGAGCAGTACTTC. Its translation is CASSHSSGSYEQYF.

The rearrangement links TRBV9 to TRBJ2-7; D gene uncertain. The V end was cut by 4 bases, the J end by 3 bases, with 14 bases between. The length of the CDR3 is 14 residues. Germline V gene sequence: CDR1 SGDLS, CDR2 YYNGEE. The CDR3 DNA reads TGTGCCAGCAGCAACGGGCACAGTGACTACGAGCAGTACTTC. It is translated as CASSNGHSDYEQYF.

The chain carries TRBV9 and TRBJ2-3; TRBD2 agrees at 8 bases. V lost 4 bases, J lost 6 bases, and 4 bases stayed unmatched. The CDR3 runs 13 residues. CDR1 SGDLS and CDR2 YYNGEE come from the germline V gene. The CDR3 here is CASSTGGADTQYF. Here the CDR3 DNA reads TGTGCCAGCAGCACCGGGGGGGCCGATACGCAGTATTTT.

The chain couples TRBV9 to TRBJ1-6; TRBD1 agrees at 9 bases. After removal of 4 bases from V and 7 bases from J, the junction contained 6 bases not matched to a gene. CDR3 length: 15 amino acids. Per the germline V gene, CDR1 is SGDLS and CDR2 is YYNGEE. This CDR3 is CASSLSGTGNSPLHF. The CDR3 bases are TGTGCCAGCAGCCTATCCGGGACAGGGAATTCACCCCTCCACTTT.

As for this clone: Relative to the germline gene, one junction end is altered; a read error may explain this. The V call is TRBV7-7, the J call TRBJ2-1; D is perhaps TRBD2 (6 bases). Germline CDR1 reads SSHAT; CDR2 reads FNYEAQ (reference sequence). CDR3 length: 15 residues. The CDR3 region is CASSLGGTGHNEQFF. CDR3 nucleotide sequence: TGTGCTAGCAGCCTAGGCGGGACTGGTCACAATGAGCAGTTCTTC.

This clone was counted a single time. The V gene is TRBV4-2, the J gene TRBJ2-3, with 7 bases matching TRBD2. The V and J ends lost 1 base and 2 bases, in that order; junction bases with no gene match: 6. The CDR3 is 16 residues long. Germline CDR1 reads LGHNA; CDR2 reads YNFKEQ. The CDR3 sequence is CASSQGERGVTDTQYF. CDR3 nucleotides: TGTGCCAGCAGCCAAGGGGAGCGGGGAGTCACAGATACGCAGTATTTT.

The CDR3 reads CASSQASSYNEQFF. In DNA, the CDR3 is TGTGCCAGCTCGCAGGCCAGCTCCTACAATGAGCAGTTCTTC. The rearrangement joins TRBV6-6 to TRBJ2-1; D not resolved. CDR1 MNHNY and CDR2 SVGAGI come from the germline V gene (reference sequence). Trimming pared 8 bases from V and 0 bases from J, leaving 11 bases between. This CDR3 has 14 amino acids.

The rearrangement links TRBV2 to TRBJ2-1, with 8 bases fitting TRBD1. CDR3 length equals 14 residues. The ends lost 5 bases at V and 8 bases at J; junction bases unmatched: 8. In germline, CDR1 is SNHLY, CDR2 FYNNEI. The CDR3: CASSNGQGKYEQFF. DNA for the CDR3: TGTGCCAGCAGTAACGGACAGGGTAAATATGAGCAGTTCTTC.

V is TRBV5-3 and J is TRBJ2-3; D might be TRBD2 (5 bases). TRBV5-3 belongs to the ORF category, with a function that is uncertain. V lost 4 bases to trimming and J lost 1 base, with 16 bases between them. This CDR3 contains 16 residues. As DNA, the CDR3 is TGTGCCAGAAGCCCTCGGGAACAAACTGGCACAGATACGCAGTATTTT. Amino acid sequence: CARSPREQTGTDTQYF.

As DNA, the CDR3 is TGTGCCAGCAGCCCAGAAGGGACTCCACCCCTCCACTTT. Its translation: CASSPEGTPPLHF. The chain is built from TRBV5-4 and TRBJ1-6; the D gene is possibly TRBD1 (5 bases). V dropped 4 bases and J dropped 11 bases, with 13 bases sitting between them. Per the germline V gene, CDR1 is SGHNT and CDR2 is YYREEE (reference sequence). The CDR3 is 13 residues long. Using reference TRBV5-4 and TRBJ1-6 for the parts outside the CDR3, the full variable domain is ETGVTQSPTHLIKTRGQQVTLRCSSQSGHNTVSWYQQALGQGPQFIFQYYREEENGRGNFPPRFSGLQFPNYSSELNVNALELDDSALYLCASSPEGTPPLHFGNGTRLTVT.

This chain connects TRBV4-1 to TRBJ1-4; no firm D call. Germline V gene sequence: CDR1 MGHRA, CDR2 YSYEKL. The CDR3 spans 14 residues. With 0 bases removed from V and 8 bases from J, the gap between germline ends came to 10 bases. The CDR3 DNA reads as TGCGCCAGCAGCCAAGATCCTATAGGGGAAAAACTGTTTTTT. This translates into CASSQDPIGEKLFF.

This clone turned up a few times. This chain connects TRBV29-1 to TRBJ2-1; the D gene could be TRBD1 or TRBD2 (6 bases each). Deletions cut 7 bases from V and 5 bases from J, with 18 bases between. The germline CDR1 and CDR2 sequences are SQVTM and ANQGSEA. The CDR3 consists of 14 residues. This CDR3 reads CSALAGHRDNEQFF. The CDR3 coding sequence is TGCAGCGCCCTCGCGGGACATAGAGACAATGAGCAGTTCTTC.